The 24 T cell receptor beta chains listed next were all sequenced from one sample in a study of control samples from healthy donors and cancer patients. The table came from immunoSEQ multiplex PCR; TCRdb's copy has only in-frame clones and leaves some out. The sample consists of 150,000 or so clones, 85% to 95% of them appearing once. Source material: blood. The receptor source for this set is a man aged 40-55 years in good health.

This clone has a single count. The chain combines TRBV9 with TRBJ2-5; no clear D gene. V dropped 3 bases and J dropped 2 bases, with 8 bases sitting between them. The CDR3 contains 13 residues. CDR1 and CDR2 (germline): SGDLS, YYNGEE. The CDR3 DNA sequence: TGTGCCAGCAGCGGACTGGTACAAGAGACCCAGTACTTC. Its protein product is CASSGLVQETQYF.

Remarks on this clone: Within the sample, other DNA sequences also encode this same CDR3. The chain has TRBV19 and TRBJ1-6; possibly TRBD1 for D (6 bases). The V end lost 5 bases, the J end lost 13 bases, and 18 bases lay between the germline ends. The CDR3 covers 14 residues. Germline-derived CDR1 and CDR2 are LNHDA and SQIVND (reference sequence). The CDR3: CASSLQGLSSPLHF. As DNA, the CDR3 is TGTGCCAGTAGTCTACAGGGACTTAGTTCGCCCCTCCACTTT.

CDR3 DNA: TGTGCCACCAGTGATGGCAGGGGATATAATGAGCAGTTCTTC. This encodes CATSDGRGYNEQFF. This chain links TRBV24-1 with TRBJ2-1, with D perhaps TRBD1 (6 bases). There are 14 residues in the CDR3. V dropped 3 bases and J dropped 7 bases, with 12 bases sitting between them. In germline, CDR1 is KGHDR, CDR2 SFDVKD.

CDR3 in DNA: TGCAGCGCCAATGGGGGTGGCACTGAAGCTTTCTTT. The encoded protein is CSANGGGTEAFF. The chain uses TRBV29-1 and TRBJ1-1, with D maybe TRBD1 (5 bases). CDR1 and CDR2 from the germline V gene are SQVTM and ANQGSEA. The CDR3 length is 12 residues. Trimming stripped 7 bases from V and 4 bases from J, with 13 bases between.

The chain employs TRBV5-6 and TRBJ1-4, with 9 bases lining up with TRBD1. The V segment lost 2 bases and the J segment 7 bases; nucleotides outside the gene matches: 6. Germline CDR1 SGHDT, CDR2 YYEEEE. This CDR3 contains 15 residues. The CDR3 bases are TGTGCCAGCAGCTTACTCGGACAGGGGCGTGAAAAACTGTTTTTT. Residues: CASSLLGQGREKLFF.

The chain is built from TRBV14 and TRBJ2-7; TRBD1 is a possible D gene (6 bases). Trimming removed 0 bases at V and 0 bases at J, with 9 bases between. Looked up from germline, CDR1 is SGHDN and CDR2 is FVKESK. This CDR3 contains 15 residues. As DNA, the CDR3 is TGTGCCAGCAGCCAAGACGGGACACGCTCCTACGAGCAGTACTTC. Its protein product is CASSQDGTRSYEQYF. The full variable domain, with the rest looked up from reference TRBV14 and TRBJ2-7, is EAGVTQFPSHSVIEKGQTVTLRCDPISGHDNLYWYRRVMGKEIKFLLHFVKESKQDESGMPNNRFLAERTGGTYSTLKVQPAELEDSGVYFCASSQDGTRSYEQYFGPGTRLTVT.

This clone has only a few counts. The V gene is TRBV5-1, the J gene TRBJ1-3; TRBD1 agrees at 10 bases. Looked up from germline, CDR1 is SGHRS and CDR2 is YFSETQ. Trimming took 3 bases from V and 3 from J; bases not matched to a gene: 6. CDR3 length equals 16 residues. CDR3 sequence reads: CASSWTGTGVGNTIYF. The CDR3 nucleotides read TGCGCCAGCAGCTGGACCGGGACAGGGGTTGGAAACACCATATATTTT.

This clone was seen just once. The V and J genes are TRBV24-1 and TRBJ2-1; a weak D match, TRBD2 (6 bases). Germline values: CDR1 KGHDR, CDR2 SFDVKD. The ends were cut back, 1 base at V and 1 base at J, with 10 bases in the middle. The CDR3 runs to 16 residues. The CDR3 bases are TGTGCCACCAGTGATTTTGGAGGGGCTTCCTACAATGAGCAGTTCTTC. Its protein product is CATSDFGGASYNEQFF.

V is TRBV5-1 and J is TRBJ1-1; 8 nucleotides match TRBD1. The CDR3 runs to 16 residues. Germline values: CDR1 SGHRS, CDR2 YFSETQ. V trimming: 2 bases; J trimming: 5 bases; junction bases outside the gene matches: 11. In DNA form, the CDR3 reads TGCGCCAGCAGCTTTACAGGGGGACCCTTGATAACTGAAGCTTTCTTT. It encodes CASSFTGGPLITEAFF.

The J gene is TRBJ1-2, the V gene TRBV27, with no clear D. The ends were cut back, 6 bases at V and 7 bases at J, with 12 bases in the middle. The CDR3 is 12 amino acids. Germline CDR1 MNHEY, CDR2 SMNVEV (reference sequence). Here the CDR3 DNA reads TGTGCCAGCAGAAAGGCGGGAACTGGCTACACCTTC. Residues: CASRKAGTGYTF.

The chain couples TRBV5-6 to TRBJ1-5, with D hard to call. V shed 1 base and J shed 6 bases, with 14 bases lying between them. This CDR3 is built from 15 residues. Germline lookup yields CDR1 SGHDT and CDR2 YYEEEE. The CDR3 bases are TGTGCCAGCAGCTTGTGGCAGGTAACCGCTCAGCCCCAGCATTTT. Translation: CASSLWQVTAQPQHF.

V is TRBV7-6 and J is TRBJ2-5, with D perhaps TRBD2 (6 bases). This CDR3 has 16 amino acids. Germline assignment: CDR1 SGHVS and CDR2 FNYEAQ. V shed 4 bases and J shed 5 bases, with 20 bases lying between them. Written as DNA, the CDR3 is TGTGCCAGCAGCTCCAGGGTGGCGGGGTCGGGGGAGACCCAGTACTTC. This sequence encodes CASSSRVAGSGETQYF.

The chain employs TRBV5-1 and TRBJ1-1; D gene ambiguous. The CDR3 length is 14 residues. Germline values: CDR1 SGHRS, CDR2 YFSETQ. The V gene lost 4 bases and the J gene lost 1 base, with 11 bases spanning the gap. The DNA for the CDR3 is TGCGCCAGCAGCCACACGGCGGCGAACACTGAAGCTTTCTTT. This codes for CASSHTAANTEAFF.

As regards this clone: One end of the junction fails to match germline, which may point to a read error. J is TRBJ1-5 and V is TRBV9; possibly TRBD1 for D (6 bases). There are 15 residues in the CDR3. From germline, CDR1 is SGDLS and CDR2 YYNGEE. The CDR3 spells CASRVGGGNNQPQHF. CDR3 nucleotide sequence: TGTGCCAGCCGCGTAGGGGGGGGGAATAATCAGCCCCAGCATTTT.

This chain connects TRBV7-2 to TRBJ1-5, with D unresolved. This CDR3 spans 14 amino acids. Germline values: CDR1 SGHTA, CDR2 FQGNSA. Between the trimmed V and J ends, which lost 0 bases and 1 base, there was a span of 4 bases. Here the CDR3 reads CASSLAGSNQPQHF. The CDR3 DNA is TGTGCCAGCAGCTTAGCAGGGAGCAATCAGCCCCAGCATTTT.

V and J are TRBV6-2 or TRBV6-3 and TRBJ2-4, with a tentative D call TRBD2 (6 bases). Germline CDR1 and CDR2: MNHEY and SVGEGT. V was shortened by 4 bases and J by 8 bases, with 12 bases between the two germline ends. The CDR3 has 13 amino acids. CDR3 bases: TGTGCCAGCAGTTTGGGAGGTGGGGACATTCAGTACTTC. It yields the protein CASSLGGGDIQYF.

The rearrangement links TRBV19 to TRBJ1-1, with D perhaps matching TRBD1 (5 bases). The CDR3 spans 16 residues. Per germline, CDR1 LNHDA and CDR2 SQIVND (reference sequence). Trimming pared 4 bases from V and 5 bases from J, leaving 20 bases between. The chain's CDR3 is CASSTPGHPGRTEAFF. The DNA for the CDR3 is TGTGCCAGTAGTACCCCGGGTCATCCGGGACGGACTGAAGCTTTCTTT.

The chain joins TRBV19 to TRBJ1-1; possibly TRBD1 for D (5 bases). Germline V CDR1 and CDR2: LNHDA, SQIVND (reference sequence). The CDR3 contains 15 residues. Between the trimmed V and J ends, which lost 6 bases and 3 bases, there was a span of 17 bases. The CDR3 reads CASRNVRVRDTEAFF. CDR3 coding DNA: TGTGCCAGTAGGAATGTCAGGGTGAGGGACACTGAAGCTTTCTTT.

This chain links TRBV11-2 with TRBJ1-4, with 10 bases that match TRBD1. With 2 bases clipped from V and 7 bases from J, the junction kept 10 bases outside the gene matches. Germline V gene lookup returns CDR1 SGHAT and CDR2 FQNNGV. The length of the CDR3 is 17 residues. The CDR3 region has the DNA TGTGCCAGCAGCTTATTGGGAATGACAGGGGGCATTGAAAAACTGTTTTTT. This translates into CASSLLGMTGGIEKLFF.

The chain carries TRBV19 and TRBJ1-1, with TRBD1 identical over 7 bases. The CDR3 runs to 17 residues. Germline-derived CDR1 and CDR2 are LNHDA and SQIVND (reference sequence). V was clipped by 5 bases and J by 0 bases; unmatched bases: 12. CDR3 protein: CASSLGQVHMMNTEAFF. CDR3 nucleotide sequence: TGTGCCAGTAGTTTAGGACAGGTCCATATGATGAACACTGAAGCTTTCTTT.

This sequence joins TRBV29-1 and TRBJ2-3; the D gene is possibly TRBD1 (5 bases). Deletions cut 3 bases from V and 2 bases from J, with 18 bases between. There are 16 residues in the CDR3. Looked up from germline, CDR1 is SQVTM and CDR2 is ANQGSEA. Written as DNA, the CDR3 is TGCAGCGTTGAGTGGGCAGGACAATCTATCACAGATACGCAGTATTTT. This sequence encodes CSVEWAGQSITDTQYF.

The chain is built from TRBV6-5 and TRBJ2-7, with a possible D match to TRBD1 (6 bases). The CDR3 runs to 15 residues. V dropped 3 bases and J dropped 0 bases, with 12 bases sitting between them. Germline V gene lookup returns CDR1 MNHEY and CDR2 SVGAGI. CDR3 sequence (DNA): TGTGCCAGCAGTTATAGTAGACAGGCCTCCTACGAGCAGTACTTC. It yields the protein CASSYSRQASYEQYF.

The V gene is TRBV4-3, the J gene TRBJ2-2; D is unresolved. V was trimmed by 0 bases and J by 4 bases, leaving 3 bases between them. This CDR3 comprises 13 residues. Per germline, CDR1 LGHNA and CDR2 YSLEER. In DNA, the CDR3 is TGCGCCAGCAGCCAAGAGACCACCGGGGAGCTGTTTTTT. Its protein product is CASSQETTGELFF.

For the CDR3, the DNA is TGTGCCAGCTCACCACCGGAGGGGTTGGGGACGCAGTATTTT. Its translation is CASSPPEGLGTQYF. The V gene is TRBV18, the J gene TRBJ2-3, with D tentatively TRBD2 (6 bases). Between the trimmed V and J ends, which lost 0 bases and 9 bases, there was a span of 13 bases. The CDR3 length is 14 residues. Germline assignment: CDR1 KGHSH and CDR2 LQKENI.